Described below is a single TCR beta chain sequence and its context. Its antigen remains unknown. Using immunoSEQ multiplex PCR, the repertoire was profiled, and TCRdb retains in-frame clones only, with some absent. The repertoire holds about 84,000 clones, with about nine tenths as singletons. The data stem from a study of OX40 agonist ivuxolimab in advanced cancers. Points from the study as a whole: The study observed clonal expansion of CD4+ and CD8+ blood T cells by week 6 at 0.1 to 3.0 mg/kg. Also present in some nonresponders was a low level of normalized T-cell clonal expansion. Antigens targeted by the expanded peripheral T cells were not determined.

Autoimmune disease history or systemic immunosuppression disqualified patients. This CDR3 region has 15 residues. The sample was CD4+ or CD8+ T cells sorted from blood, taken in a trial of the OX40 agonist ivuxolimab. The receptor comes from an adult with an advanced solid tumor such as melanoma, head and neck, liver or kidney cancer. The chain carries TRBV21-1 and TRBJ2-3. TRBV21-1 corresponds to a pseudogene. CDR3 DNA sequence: TGTGCCAGCAGCAAAGTGGGACGGACCACAGATACGCAGTATTTT. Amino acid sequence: CASSKVGRTTDTQYF.